Each of the 14 T cell receptor beta chains below was sequenced from the same sample in a study of identical twins. MiXCR was run by TCRdb on the 5' RACE reads, yielding one entry per CDR3 protein. The sample lists 550,000 to 800,000 distinct CDR3 sequences, just over 7% occurring once. This sample was also put to use in a study of yellow fever vaccine responses in identical twins.

The sample comprised PBMCs. The source of these receptors is a young woman in good health.

This clonotype was counted between two and nine times. The V and J genes are TRBV2 and TRBJ1-6; TRBD1 matches at 8 bases. Per germline, CDR1 SNHLY and CDR2 FYNNEI. J lost 9 bases, V lost 4 bases, and 8 bases had no gene match. The CDR3 totals 15 residues. The chain's CDR3 is CASSVQGAVSSPLHF. The CDR3 DNA is TGTGCCAGCAGTGTCCAGGGGGCTGTCAGTTCACCCCTCCACTTT.

In its sample, this clonotype was seen many times. The CDR3 DNA follows: TGCGCCAGCAGCTTGGACCGGGGGGGCACCGGGGAGCTGTTTTTT. As protein: CASSLDRGGTGELFF. The rearrangement links TRBV5-1 to TRBJ2-2; 8 nucleotides match TRBD2. Germline assignment: CDR1 SGHRS and CDR2 YFSETQ. Trimming cost V 0 bases and J 4 bases; bases outside gene matches: 2. This CDR3 contains 15 residues.

This clonotype was detected a few times. The chain uses TRBV27 and TRBJ1-5; the D gene is possibly TRBD1 (5 bases). Germline CDR1 MNHEY, CDR2 SMNVEV (reference sequence). This CDR3 has 15 amino acids. Trimming pared 8 bases from V and 1 base from J, leaving 15 bases between. The CDR3 DNA reads as TGTGCCAGCGGTAGGTTAGACAGCAGCAATCAGCCCCAGCATTTT. Its protein product is CASGRLDSSNQPQHF.

The rearrangement links TRBV3-1 to TRBJ1-6, with D maybe TRBD1 (6 bases). Germline CDR1 LGHDT, CDR2 YNNKEL (reference sequence). V dropped 8 bases and J dropped 6 bases, with 14 bases sitting between them. The CDR3 contains 14 residues. CDR3 protein: CASGGQRSNSPLHF. The CDR3 DNA reads as TGTGCCAGCGGAGGACAGAGAAGTAATTCACCCCTCCACTTT.

This clonotype occurred many times. The CDR3 coding sequence is TGCAGCGTCGTAGAGCCGTCCTATGGCTACACCTTC. Protein product: CSVVEPSYGYTF. V gene TRBV29-1 combines with J gene TRBJ1-2; D is ambiguous. In germline, CDR1 is SQVTM, CDR2 ANQGSEA. The length of the CDR3 is 12 residues. V lost 6 bases, J lost 4 bases, and 12 bases lay in between.

This clonotype was observed a handful of times. The rearrangement uses TRBV2 and TRBJ2-5, with D possibly matching TRBD2 (5 bases). V lost 6 bases, J lost 0 bases, and 11 bases lay in between. CDR3 length equals 14 residues. Germline V lookup: CDR1 SNHLY, CDR2 FYNNEI. CDR3 sequence: CASRRRNNQETQYF. The CDR3 region has the DNA TGTGCCAGCAGGAGGAGGAACAACCAAGAGACCCAGTACTTC.

About this clonotype: A much larger clone lies a single base off, so this may be a read error. The V and J genes are TRBV24-1 and TRBJ1-5, with D maybe TRBD1 (5 bases). From germline, CDR1 is KGHDR and CDR2 SFDVKD. The CDR3 length is 14 residues. V shed 2 bases and J shed 5 bases, with 9 bases lying between them. The CDR3 reads CATSDSGGYQPQHF. The CDR3 coding sequence is TGTGCCACCAGTGATTCTGGGGGGTATCAGCCCCAGCATTTT.

This clonotype was observed a few times. The CDR3 loop is CASSPTVGGPGNEQFF. The CDR3 region has the DNA TGCGCCAGCAGCCCCACGGTGGGGGGGCCTGGCAATGAGCAGTTCTTC. This rearrangement joins TRBV4-1 to TRBJ2-1, with D perhaps matching TRBD2 (7 bases). The CDR3 spans 16 residues. Germline CDR1 reads MGHRA; CDR2 reads YSYEKL. V was trimmed by 4 bases and J by 6 bases, leaving 19 bases between them.

This clonotype was seen at least ten times. This chain connects TRBV29-1 to TRBJ2-5; 7 bases align to TRBD2. Looked up from germline, CDR1 is SQVTM and CDR2 is ANQGSEA. Trimming cost V 6 bases and J 4 bases; bases outside gene matches: 8. The CDR3 has 13 residues. The CDR3, as DNA: TGCAGCGTCACCCTTTGGGGGGGAGAGACCCAGTACTTC. Residues: CSVTLWGGETQYF. The complete variable domain, with remaining parts taken from reference TRBV29-1 and TRBJ2-5, reads SAVISQKPSRDICQRGTSLTIQCQVDSQVTMMFWYRQQPGQSLTLIATANQGSEATYESGFVIDKFPISRPNLTFSTLTVSNMSPEDSSIYLCSVTLWGGETQYFGPGTRLLVL.

In DNA, the CDR3 is TGTGCCAGCAGTTTCCGGGGGACTCGTGTCAATGAGCAGTTCTTC. Translating gives CASSFRGTRVNEQFF. V gene TRBV28 combines with J gene TRBJ2-1; weak D call: TRBD2 (6 bases). Trimming cost V 3 bases and J 6 bases, with 15 bases left between them. Germline CDR1 is MDHEN and CDR2 is SYDVKM. CDR3 length equals 15 residues.

This chain links TRBV3-1 with TRBJ2-2, with a tentative D call TRBD2 (5 bases). Trimming shortened V by 3 bases and J by 2 bases, and 10 bases separated the two germline ends. This CDR3 region has 15 residues. Germline CDR1 reads LGHDT; CDR2 reads YNNKEL (reference sequence). In nucleotides, the CDR3 is TGTGCCAGCAGCCACGCGGGCCAAAACACCGGGGAGCTGTTTTTT. It is translated as CASSHAGQNTGELFF.

The rearrangement uses TRBV5-6 and TRBJ1-5, with 8 bases identical to TRBD1. CDR1 is SGHDT and CDR2 is YYEEEE in the germline V gene. V lost 0 bases to trimming and J lost 3 bases; unmatched junction nucleotides: 2. This CDR3 region has 15 residues. The CDR3 protein is CASSLGQGINQPQHF. The CDR3 DNA is TGTGCCAGCAGCTTGGGACAGGGGATCAATCAGCCCCAGCATTTT. The variable domain in full, completed from reference TRBV5-6 and TRBJ1-5, reads DAGVTQSPTHLIKTRGQQVTLRCSPKSGHDTVSWYQQALGQGPQFIFQYYEEEERQRGNFPDRFSGHQFPNYSSELNVNALLLGDSALYLCASSLGQGINQPQHFGDGTRLSIL.

The chain recombines TRBV5-1 with TRBJ2-1; D may match TRBD1 or TRBD2 (5 bases each). V was cut by 4 bases and J by 3 bases, with 17 bases left in between. CDR1 and CDR2 from the germline V gene are SGHRS and YFSETQ. This CDR3 is 16 amino acids long. DNA for the CDR3: TGCGCCAGCAGCCCGGGGCCCCAAGGGGACTACAATGAGCAGTTCTTC. This encodes CASSPGPQGDYNEQFF. Supplemented by reference TRBV5-1 and TRBJ2-1, the full variable domain reads KAGVTQTPRYLIKTRGQQVTLSCSPISGHRSVSWYQQTPGQGLQFLFEYFSETQRNKGNFPGRFSGRQFSNSRSEMNVSTLELGDSALYLCASSPGPQGDYNEQFFGPGTRLTVL.

The rearrangement uses TRBV12-3 or TRBV12-4 and TRBJ1-1; D call uncertain. V lost 2 bases, J lost 10 bases, and 11 bases lay in between. This CDR3 contains 12 residues. CDR3 nucleotide sequence: TGTGCCAGCAGTTTAACCCCCGGGCGAGCTTTCTTT. It translates to CASSLTPGRAFF.